The clone carrying this T cell receptor beta chain was detected only a few times. Its antigen is undetermined. The data derive from a study of T-cell reconstitution after alpha-beta-depleted transplantation in children. Study results and caveats: Several hundred expanded graft clones reportedly supplied alpha-beta T cells about two months after transplant. From surviving recipient T cells and thymic progenitors came the high day-60 TCRbeta diversity observed in some patients. Newly produced T cells mostly provided counts and TCRbeta diversity after one year, as hyperexpanded clones declined.

The CDR3 totals 16 residues. Trimming stripped 5 bases from V and 0 bases from J, with 17 bases between. Germline V gives CDR1 MDHEN, CDR2 SYDVKM. It was with unique molecular identifiers that the TCRbeta library was prepared. TCRdb re-called the PCR reads with MiXCR, one entry per CDR3 protein. The top ten clones hold 15% to 20% of a sample with more than 85,000 distinct CDR3 sequences, about 8% of them seen once. The gene calls are TRBV28 and TRBJ2-7, with a possible D match to TRBD2 (6 bases). Material: PBMCs, obtained before TCRalphabeta/CD19-depleted stem cell transplant. This clonotype originated in a boy under 10 years old with acute lymphoblastic leukemia, due to receive a stem cell transplant. The CDR3, as DNA: TGTGCCAGCAGTGCCCCCTGGGGGGTTTCCTCCTACGAGCAGTACTTC. It codes for CASSAPWGVSSYEQYF.